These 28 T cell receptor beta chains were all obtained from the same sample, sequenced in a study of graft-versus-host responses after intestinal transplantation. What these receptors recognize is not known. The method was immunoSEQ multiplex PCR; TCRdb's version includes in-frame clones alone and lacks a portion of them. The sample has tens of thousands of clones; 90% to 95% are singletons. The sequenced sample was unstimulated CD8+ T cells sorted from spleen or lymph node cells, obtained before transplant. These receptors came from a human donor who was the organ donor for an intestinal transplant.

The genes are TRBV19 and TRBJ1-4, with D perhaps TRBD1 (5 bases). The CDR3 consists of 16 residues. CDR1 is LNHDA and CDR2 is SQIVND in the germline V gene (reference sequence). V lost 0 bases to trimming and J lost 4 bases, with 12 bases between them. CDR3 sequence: CASSIDREGINEKLFF. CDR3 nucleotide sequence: TGTGCCAGTAGTATAGATCGGGAGGGGATTAATGAAAAACTGTTTTTT. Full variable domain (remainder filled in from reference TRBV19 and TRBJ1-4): DGGITQSPKYLFRKEGQNVTLSCEQNLNHDAMYWYRQDPGQGLRLIYYSQIVNDFQKGDIAEGYSVSREKKESFPLTVTSAQKNPTAFYLCASSIDREGINEKLFFGSGTQLSVL.

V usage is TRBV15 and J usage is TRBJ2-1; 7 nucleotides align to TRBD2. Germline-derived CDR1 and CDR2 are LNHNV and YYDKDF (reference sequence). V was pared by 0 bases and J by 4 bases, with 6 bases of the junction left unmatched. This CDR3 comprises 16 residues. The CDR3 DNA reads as TGTGCCACCAGCAGAGATAGGGCGGGAGTGTACAATGAGCAGTTCTTC. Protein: CATSRDRAGVYNEQFF. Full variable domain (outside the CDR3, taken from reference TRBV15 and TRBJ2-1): DAMVIQNPRYQVTQFGKPVTLSCSQTLNHNVMYWYQQKSSQAPKLLFHYYDKDFNNEADTPDNFQSRRPNTSFCFLDIRSPGLGDTAMYLCATSRDRAGVYNEQFFGPGTRLTVL.

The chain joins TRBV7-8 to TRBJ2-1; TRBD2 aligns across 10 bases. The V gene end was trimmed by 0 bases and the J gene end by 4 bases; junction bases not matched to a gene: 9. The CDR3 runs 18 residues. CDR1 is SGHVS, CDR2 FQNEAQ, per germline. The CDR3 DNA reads TGTGCCAGCAGCTTAGCGAGCGGGGGGGCCGGCTTTTACAATGAGCAGTTCTTC. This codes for CASSLASGGAGFYNEQFF. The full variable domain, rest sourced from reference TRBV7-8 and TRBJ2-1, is GAGVSQSPRYKVAKRGQDVALRCDPISGHVSLFWYQQALGQGPEFLTYFQNEAQLDKSGLPSDRFFAERPEGSVSTLKIQRTQQEDSAVYLCASSLASGGAGFYNEQFFGPGTRLTVL.

The CDR3 coding sequence is TGTGCCACCAGCAGAGATAGCCAGTTAAGCGGGGCCTACGAGCAGTACTTC. Translation: CATSRDSQLSGAYEQYF. J is TRBJ2-7 and V is TRBV15; 7 bases map to TRBD2. J gave up 2 bases and V 0 bases, and 10 bases lay outside the gene matches. In germline, CDR1 is LNHNV, CDR2 YYDKDF (reference sequence). CDR3 size: 17 residues.

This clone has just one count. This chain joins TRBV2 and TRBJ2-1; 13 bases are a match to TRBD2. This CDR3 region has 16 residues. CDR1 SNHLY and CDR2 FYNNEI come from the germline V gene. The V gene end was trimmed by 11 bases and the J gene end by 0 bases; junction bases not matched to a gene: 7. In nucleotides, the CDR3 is TGTGCCGGAGGGACTAGCGGGGTGACCTCCTACAATGAGCAGTTCTTC. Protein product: CAGGTSGVTSYNEQFF.

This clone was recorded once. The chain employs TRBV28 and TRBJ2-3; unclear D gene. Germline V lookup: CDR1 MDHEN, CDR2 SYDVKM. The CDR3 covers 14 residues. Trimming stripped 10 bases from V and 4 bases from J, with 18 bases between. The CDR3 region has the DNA TGTGCCACCAACACAGACGCATCCTCAGATACGCAGTATTTT. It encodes CATNTDASSDTQYF.

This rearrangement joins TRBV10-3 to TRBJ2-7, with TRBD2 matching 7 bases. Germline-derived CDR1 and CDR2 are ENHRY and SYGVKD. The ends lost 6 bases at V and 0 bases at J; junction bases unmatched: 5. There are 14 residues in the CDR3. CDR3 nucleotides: TGTGCCATCAGCGCAAGCGGGGCCTCCTACGAGCAGTACTTC. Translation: CAISASGASYEQYF.

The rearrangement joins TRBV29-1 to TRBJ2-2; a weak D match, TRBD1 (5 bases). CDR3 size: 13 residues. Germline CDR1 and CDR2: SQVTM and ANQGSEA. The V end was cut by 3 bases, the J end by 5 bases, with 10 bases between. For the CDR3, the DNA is TGCAGCGTTGAGGGCAGGGCAACCGGGGAGCTGTTTTTT. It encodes CSVEGRATGELFF.

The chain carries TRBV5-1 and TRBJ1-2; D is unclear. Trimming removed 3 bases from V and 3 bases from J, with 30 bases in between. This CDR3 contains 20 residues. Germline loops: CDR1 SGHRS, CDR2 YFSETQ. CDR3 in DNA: TGCGCCAGCAGCTCTCAAAAGGGAGTCTTCAGTGTCAGTGGACACTATGGCTACACCTTC. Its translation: CASSSQKGVFSVSGHYGYTF.

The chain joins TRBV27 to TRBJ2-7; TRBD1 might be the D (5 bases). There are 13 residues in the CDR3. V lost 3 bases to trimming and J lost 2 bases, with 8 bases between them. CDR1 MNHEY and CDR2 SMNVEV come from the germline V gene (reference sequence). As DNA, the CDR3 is TGTGCCAGCAGTTTGGGGCCTACCTACGAGCAGTACTTC. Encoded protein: CASSLGPTYEQYF.

As DNA, the CDR3 is TGTGCCAGCAGTCCGACGGGGGGGGTCCCCCACTACGAGCAGTACTTC. Translating gives CASSPTGGVPHYEQYF. The V gene is TRBV28, the J gene TRBJ2-7, with 8 positions matching TRBD2. The CDR3 spans 16 residues. Germline CDR1 MDHEN, CDR2 SYDVKM. The V and J ends lost 5 bases and 3 bases, in that order; junction bases with no gene match: 12. The complete variable domain, with remaining parts taken from reference TRBV28 and TRBJ2-7, reads DVKVTQSSRYLVKRTGEKVFLECVQDMDHENMFWYRQDPGLGLRLIYFSYDVKMKEKGDIPEGYSVSREKKERFSLILESASTNQTSMYLCASSPTGGVPHYEQYFGPGTRLTVT.

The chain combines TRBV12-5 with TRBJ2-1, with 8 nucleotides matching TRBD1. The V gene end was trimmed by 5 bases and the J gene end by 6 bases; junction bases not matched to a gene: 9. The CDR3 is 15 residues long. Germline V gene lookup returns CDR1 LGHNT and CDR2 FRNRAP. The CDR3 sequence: CASGRVQGVINEQFF. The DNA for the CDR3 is TGTGCTAGTGGTAGAGTACAGGGGGTGATCAATGAGCAGTTCTTC.

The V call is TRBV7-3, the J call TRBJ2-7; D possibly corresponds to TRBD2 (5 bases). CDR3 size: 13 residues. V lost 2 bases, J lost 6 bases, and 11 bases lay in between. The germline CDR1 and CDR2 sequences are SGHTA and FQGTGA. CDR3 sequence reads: CASSLVSEAEQYF. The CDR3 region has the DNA TGTGCCAGCAGCTTAGTCTCGGAGGCCGAGCAGTACTTC.

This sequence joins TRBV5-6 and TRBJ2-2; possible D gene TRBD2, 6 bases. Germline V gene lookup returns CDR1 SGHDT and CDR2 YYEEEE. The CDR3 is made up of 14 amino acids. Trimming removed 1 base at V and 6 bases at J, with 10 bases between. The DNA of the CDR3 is TGTGCCAGCAGCTTGTTGGGGGGTGCCGGGGAGCTGTTTTTT. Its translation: CASSLLGGAGELFF.

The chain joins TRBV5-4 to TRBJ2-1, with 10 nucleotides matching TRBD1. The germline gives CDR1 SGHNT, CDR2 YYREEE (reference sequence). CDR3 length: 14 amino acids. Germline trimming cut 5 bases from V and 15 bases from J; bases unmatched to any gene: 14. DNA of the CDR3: TGTGCCAGCAGTCCCGGGACAGGGGACCCTACGGGGTTCTTC. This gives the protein CASSPGTGDPTGFF.

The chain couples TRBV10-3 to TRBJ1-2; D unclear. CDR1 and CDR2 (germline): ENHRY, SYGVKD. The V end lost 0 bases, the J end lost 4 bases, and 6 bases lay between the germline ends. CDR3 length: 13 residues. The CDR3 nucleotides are TGTGCCATCAGTGAGTCCCTAACCTATGGCTACACCTTC. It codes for CAISESLTYGYTF.

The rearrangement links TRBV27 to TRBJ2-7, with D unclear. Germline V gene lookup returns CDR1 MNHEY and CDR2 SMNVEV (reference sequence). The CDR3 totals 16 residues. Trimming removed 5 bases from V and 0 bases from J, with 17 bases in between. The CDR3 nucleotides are TGTGCCAGCAGTGCCCTCCCCCTCGTTAGCTCCTACGAGCAGTACTTC. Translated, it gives CASSALPLVSSYEQYF.

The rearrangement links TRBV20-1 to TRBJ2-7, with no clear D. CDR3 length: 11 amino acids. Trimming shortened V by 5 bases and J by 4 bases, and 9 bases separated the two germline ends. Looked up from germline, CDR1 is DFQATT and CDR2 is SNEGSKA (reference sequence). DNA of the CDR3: TGCAGTGCTCTGACACTTTACGAGCAGTACTTC. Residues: CSALTLYEQYF.

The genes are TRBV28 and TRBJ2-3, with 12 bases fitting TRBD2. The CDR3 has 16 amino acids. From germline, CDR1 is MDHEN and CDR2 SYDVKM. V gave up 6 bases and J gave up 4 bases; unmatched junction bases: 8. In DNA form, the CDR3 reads TGTGCCAGCAGCCGACTAGCGGGAGATGGGGCAGATACGCAGTATTTT. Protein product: CASSRLAGDGADTQYF. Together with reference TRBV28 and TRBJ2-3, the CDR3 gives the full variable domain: DVKVTQSSRYLVKRTGEKVFLECVQDMDHENMFWYRQDPGLGLRLIYFSYDVKMKEKGDIPEGYSVSREKKERFSLILESASTNQTSMYLCASSRLAGDGADTQYFGPGTRLTVL.

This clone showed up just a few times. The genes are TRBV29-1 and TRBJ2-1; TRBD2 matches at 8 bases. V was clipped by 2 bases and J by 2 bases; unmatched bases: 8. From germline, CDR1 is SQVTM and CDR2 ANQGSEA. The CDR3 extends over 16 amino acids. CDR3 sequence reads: CSVEMAERGPYNEQFF. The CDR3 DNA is TGCAGCGTTGAAATGGCCGAGCGGGGGCCCTACAATGAGCAGTTCTTC.

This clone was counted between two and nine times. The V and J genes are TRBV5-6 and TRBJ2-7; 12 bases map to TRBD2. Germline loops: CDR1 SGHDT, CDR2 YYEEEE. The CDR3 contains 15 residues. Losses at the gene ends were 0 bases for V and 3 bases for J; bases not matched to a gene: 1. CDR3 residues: CASSLVTSGSYEQYF. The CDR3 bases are TGTGCCAGCAGCTTGGTGACTAGCGGGAGCTACGAGCAGTACTTC.

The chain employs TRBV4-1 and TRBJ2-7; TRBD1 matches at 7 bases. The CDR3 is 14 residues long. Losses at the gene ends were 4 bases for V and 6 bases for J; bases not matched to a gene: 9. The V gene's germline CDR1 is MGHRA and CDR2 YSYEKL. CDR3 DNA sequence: TGCGCCAGCAGCCTCGGACAGGTTGGGGGCGAGCAGTACTTC. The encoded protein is CASSLGQVGGEQYF.

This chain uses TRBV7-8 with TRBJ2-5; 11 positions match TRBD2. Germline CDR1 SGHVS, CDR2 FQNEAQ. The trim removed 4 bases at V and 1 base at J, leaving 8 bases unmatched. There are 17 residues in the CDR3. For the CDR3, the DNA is TGTGCCAGCAGCTCAAGACTAGCGGGGCTGGCCCAAGAGACCCAGTACTTC. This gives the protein CASSSRLAGLAQETQYF. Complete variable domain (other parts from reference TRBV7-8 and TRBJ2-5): GAGVSQSPRYKVAKRGQDVALRCDPISGHVSLFWYQQALGQGPEFLTYFQNEAQLDKSGLPSDRFFAERPEGSVSTLKIQRTQQEDSAVYLCASSSRLAGLAQETQYFGPGTRLLVL.

DNA for the CDR3: TGCGCCAGCAGCCAAAGCGACTCCTCCTACAATGAGCAGTTCTTC. Translation gives CASSQSDSSYNEQFF. The chain couples TRBV4-3 to TRBJ2-1; D is unclear. This CDR3 contains 15 residues. V gave up 2 bases and J gave up 0 bases, with 8 bases separating them. Germline-derived CDR1 and CDR2 are LGHNA and YSLEER.

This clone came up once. CDR3 protein: CASSLRLRDKASYEQYF. CDR3 in DNA: TGTGCCAGCTCATTACGTCTCCGGGACAAGGCCTCCTACGAGCAGTACTTC. The V gene is TRBV18, the J gene TRBJ2-5, with D tentatively TRBD1 (6 bases). The J call is uncertain, as TRBJ2-7 better fits the DNA end. This CDR3 is 17 amino acids long. Germline V gives CDR1 KGHSH, CDR2 LQKENI.

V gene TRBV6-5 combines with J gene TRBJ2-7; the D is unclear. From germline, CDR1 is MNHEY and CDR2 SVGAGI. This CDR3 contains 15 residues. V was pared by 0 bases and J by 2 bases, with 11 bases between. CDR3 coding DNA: TGTGCCAGCAGTTACTCGAGTGAGGCAGCCTACGAGCAGTACTTC. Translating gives CASSYSSEAAYEQYF.

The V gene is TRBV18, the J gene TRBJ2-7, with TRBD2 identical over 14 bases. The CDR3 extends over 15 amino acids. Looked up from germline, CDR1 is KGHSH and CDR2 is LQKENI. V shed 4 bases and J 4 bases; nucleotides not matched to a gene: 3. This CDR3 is CASSLGLAGAYEQYF. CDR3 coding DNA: TGTGCCAGCTCACTGGGACTAGCGGGGGCGTACGAGCAGTACTTC. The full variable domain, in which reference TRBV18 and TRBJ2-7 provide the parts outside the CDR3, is NAGVMQNPRHLVRRRGQEARLRCSPMKGHSHVYWYRQLPEEGLKFMVYLQKENIIDESGMPKERFSAEFPKEGPSILRIQQVVRGDSAAYFCASSLGLAGAYEQYFGPGTRLTVT.

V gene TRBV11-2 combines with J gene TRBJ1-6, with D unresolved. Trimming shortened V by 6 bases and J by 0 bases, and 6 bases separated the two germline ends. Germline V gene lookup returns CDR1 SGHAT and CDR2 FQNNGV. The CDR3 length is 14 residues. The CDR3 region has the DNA TGTGCCAGCAGGGGGAGCTCCTATAATTCACCCCTCCACTTT. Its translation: CASRGSSYNSPLHF.